This T cell receptor beta chain was sequenced for a study of OX40 agonist ivuxolimab in advanced cancers. As for the study in general: Dose-escalation patients had hepatocellular carcinoma, melanoma, renal cell or head and neck cancer.

CDR1 and CDR2 from the germline V gene are SGHAT and FQNNGV. This CDR3 comprises 16 residues. V shed 1 base, J shed 4 bases, and the junction held 7 bases outside the gene matches. Assay: immunoSEQ multiplex PCR; the TCRdb copy retains only in-frame clones and omits some. This table holds 40,000 to 60,000 clones, more than 65% found once. The sequence derives from an adult with an advanced solid tumor such as melanoma, head and neck, liver or kidney cancer. The specimen was CD4+ or CD8+ T cells sorted from blood, collected in a trial of the OX40 agonist ivuxolimab. This rearrangement joins TRBV11-2 to TRBJ2-3; 8 bases line up with TRBD2. The CDR3 here is CASSLAGGRSADTQYF. CDR3 DNA: TGTGCCAGCAGCTTAGCGGGGGGGCGCAGCGCAGATACGCAGTATTTT.